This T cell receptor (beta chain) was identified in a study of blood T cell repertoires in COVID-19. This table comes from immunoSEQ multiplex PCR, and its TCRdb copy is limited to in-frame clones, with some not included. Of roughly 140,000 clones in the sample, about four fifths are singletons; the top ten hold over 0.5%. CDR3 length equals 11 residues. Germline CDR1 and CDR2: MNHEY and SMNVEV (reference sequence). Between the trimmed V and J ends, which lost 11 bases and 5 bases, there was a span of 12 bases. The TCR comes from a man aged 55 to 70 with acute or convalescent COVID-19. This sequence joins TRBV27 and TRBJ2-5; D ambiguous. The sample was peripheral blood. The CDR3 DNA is TGTGCCTTCCAACTTCGGGAGACCCAGTACTTC. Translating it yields CAFQLRETQYF.